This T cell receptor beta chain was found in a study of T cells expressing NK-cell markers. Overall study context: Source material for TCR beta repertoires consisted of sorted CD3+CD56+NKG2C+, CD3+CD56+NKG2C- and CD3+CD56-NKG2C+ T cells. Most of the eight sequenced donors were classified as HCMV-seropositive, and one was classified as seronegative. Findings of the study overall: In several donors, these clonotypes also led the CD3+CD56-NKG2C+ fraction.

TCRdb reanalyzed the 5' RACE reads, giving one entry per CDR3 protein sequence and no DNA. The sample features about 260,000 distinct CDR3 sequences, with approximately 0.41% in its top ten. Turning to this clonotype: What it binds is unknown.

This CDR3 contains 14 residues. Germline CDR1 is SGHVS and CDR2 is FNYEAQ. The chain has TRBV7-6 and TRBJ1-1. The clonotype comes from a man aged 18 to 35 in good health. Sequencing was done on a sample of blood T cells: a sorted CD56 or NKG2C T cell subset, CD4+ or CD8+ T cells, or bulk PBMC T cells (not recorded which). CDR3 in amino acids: CASRPYGINTEAFF.